A selection of T cell receptor beta chains follows, all from one sample in a study of T cells in Graves' hyperthyroidism and ophthalmopathy. TCRdb reanalysed the multiplex PCR reads using MiXCR and keeps one entry per CDR3 protein. The repertoire holds about 320,000 distinct CDR3 sequences, with roughly 17% as singletons. Material: blood. These receptors originate from a man aged 30 to 45 with Graves' hyperthyroidism. The CDR3 runs from the conserved cysteine through the conserved F or W. The order of the fields is J gene, V gene, clone size, CDR3 protein. Part of the rows lack a size; the others show once, few, many or a class for expanded clones.

>TRBJ2-7|TRBV9|-
CASSVEDRAFSYEQYF
>TRBJ1-1|TRBV4-1|many
CASSQDQTPNTEAFF
>TRBJ2-7|TRBV10-3|many
CAIRPSTGSYEQYF
>TRBJ2-3|TRBV7-9|many
CASSFSTGGTDTQYF
>TRBJ2-5|TRBV3-1|-
CASSQGSGDQETQYF
>TRBJ2-7|TRBV5-5|many
CASSLEQGAEQYF
>TRBJ2-2|TRBV28|many
CASNPPNTGELFF
>TRBJ1-1|TRBV7-3|many
CASSLTTGTNTEAFF
>TRBJ2-1|TRBV20-1|many
CSARDNEQFF
>TRBJ1-1|TRBV7-8|many
CASSFAGTGNEAFF
>TRBJ1-3|TRBV25-1|few
CASSEAGAGNTIYF
>TRBJ2-7|TRBV7-3|many
CASSRSGSGGEQYF
>TRBJ2-7|TRBV6-6|-
CASSYSISRGSYEQYF
>TRBJ2-2|TRBV4-1|-
CASSQAVATGELFF
>TRBJ1-6|TRBV11-2|many
CASSGQTAAGSPLHF
>TRBJ1-2|TRBV7-8|many
CASSLWATGAVGYGYTF
>TRBJ2-5|TRBV12-3/TRBV12-4|many
CASSFLPETQYF
>TRBJ2-7|TRBV5-1|few
CASSLGQPLGYYEQYF
>TRBJ2-1|TRBV14|-
CASSQKKLAGVNNEQFF
>TRBJ2-1|TRBV2|-
CASSVSANEQFF
>TRBJ1-5|TRBV5-1|few
CASSLGVGGNQPQHF
>TRBJ2-2|TRBV20-1|few
CTSNRLNTGELFF
>TRBJ2-7|TRBV27|-
CASSLFFYDLREQYF
>TRBJ2-7|TRBV30|-
CAWNPGGGVYEQYF
>TRBJ2-3|TRBV28|many
CASDGLAGGIDTQYF
>TRBJ1-2|TRBV12-5|-
CASGPRPGPHFGYTF
>TRBJ2-7|TRBV11-3|many
CASSLLSGAEQYF
>TRBJ1-4|TRBV5-1|once
CASSNGDPANEKLFF
>TRBJ2-1|TRBV7-9|-
CASKRGYNEQFF